The 16 T cell receptor beta chains reported below all come from one sample, sequenced in a study of blood T cell repertoires in COVID-19. Assay used: immunoSEQ multiplex PCR; TCRdb lists only in-frame clones, some missing. The sample yields under 200,000 clones, roughly 90% seen once. The sample was PBMCs or T cells enriched from blood (not recorded which). The receptor source for this set is a woman younger than 30 who had recovered from COVID-19.

This chain connects TRBV6-5 to TRBJ2-2; TRBD1 matches 9 bases. Germline lookup yields CDR1 MNHEY and CDR2 SVGAGI. The CDR3 totals 15 residues. V lost 6 bases and J lost 8; bases outside the gene matches: 10. The CDR3 reads CASRKGQGTGGELFF. The CDR3 DNA sequence: TGTGCCAGCAGAAAAGGACAGGGGACGGGAGGGGAGCTGTTTTTT.

This chain links TRBV7-9 with TRBJ2-3, with TRBD2 identical over 12 bases. This CDR3 is built from 19 residues. Germline CDR1 reads SEHNR; CDR2 reads FQNEAQ (reference sequence). V trimming: 1 base; J trimming: 4 bases; junction bases outside the gene matches: 12. The CDR3 DNA follows: TGTGCCAGCAGCTTAGGCCTAGCGGGGGGGCAAGTGTATGCAGATACGCAGTATTTT. Amino acid sequence: CASSLGLAGGQVYADTQYF.

V and J are TRBV19 and TRBJ1-1; D not resolved. Trimming pared 0 bases from V and 4 bases from J, leaving 3 bases between. The germline V gene has CDR1 LNHDA and CDR2 SQIVND (reference sequence). The CDR3 runs to 12 residues. CDR3: CASSIDGTEAFF. CDR3 DNA: TGTGCCAGTAGTATAGACGGCACTGAAGCTTTCTTT. The complete variable domain, with remaining parts taken from reference TRBV19 and TRBJ1-1, reads DGGITQSPKYLFRKEGQNVTLSCEQNLNHDAMYWYRQDPGQGLRLIYYSQIVNDFQKGDIAEGYSVSREKKESFPLTVTSAQKNPTAFYLCASSIDGTEAFFGQGTRLTVV.

The chain combines TRBV7-6 with TRBJ1-4; TRBD1 might be the D (6 bases). The CDR3 extends over 16 amino acids. Germline assignment: CDR1 SGHVS and CDR2 FNYEAQ. The V gene lost 1 base and the J gene lost 8 bases, with 17 bases spanning the gap. The CDR3 reads CASSLVGGGSHEKLFF. The CDR3 nucleotides are TGTGCCAGCAGCTTAGTCGGGGGGGGCAGTCACGAAAAACTGTTTTTT.

The rearrangement uses TRBV3-1 (or the pseudogene TRBV3-2) and TRBJ1-2, with D perhaps matching TRBD1 (6 bases). Between the trimmed V and J ends, which lost 0 bases and 8 bases, there was a span of 16 bases. This CDR3 contains 15 residues. Germline CDR1 is LGHDT and CDR2 is YNNKEL (reference sequence). The CDR3 protein is CASSQEAGGRRGYTF. The CDR3 DNA follows: TGTGCCAGCAGCCAAGAAGCGGGGGGGCGGCGGGGCTACACCTTC.

The genes are TRBV5-1 and TRBJ2-7; TRBD1 is a possible D gene (6 bases). The CDR3 runs to 12 residues. The V gene's germline CDR1 is SGHRS and CDR2 YFSETQ. The germline V and J ends were trimmed by 4 bases and 6 bases, with 11 bases remaining between them. Here the CDR3 reads CASSTGQFEQYF. CDR3 DNA sequence: TGCGCCAGCAGCACCGGACAGTTCGAGCAGTACTTC. The complete variable domain, with remaining parts taken from reference TRBV5-1 and TRBJ2-7, reads KAGVTQTPRYLIKTRGQQVTLSCSPISGHRSVSWYQQTPGQGLQFLFEYFSETQRNKGNFPGRFSGRQFSNSRSEMNVSTLELGDSALYLCASSTGQFEQYFGPGTRLTVT.

J is TRBJ2-1 and V is TRBV7-2; the match to TRBD2 covers 8 bases. In germline, CDR1 is SGHTA, CDR2 FQGNSA. V dropped 1 base and J dropped 6; count of bases not matched to a gene: 2. This CDR3 has 14 residues. CDR3 bases: TGTGCCAGCAGCTTAGTCGGGGGGGGCAATGAGCAGTTCTTC. This codes for CASSLVGGGNEQFF.

The rearrangement uses TRBV2 and TRBJ2-5; D may be TRBD2 (6 bases). V was shortened by 5 bases and J by 1 base, with 11 bases between the two germline ends. This CDR3 comprises 14 residues. CDR1 is SNHLY, CDR2 FYNNEI, per germline. The CDR3 reads CASSRDFSQETQYF. The CDR3 DNA is TGTGCCAGCAGTCGGGACTTTTCCCAAGAGACCCAGTACTTC.

The rearrangement uses TRBV5-1 and TRBJ2-7; 12 bases fit TRBD2. Losses at the gene ends were 8 bases for V and 5 bases for J; bases not matched to a gene: 8. The germline gives CDR1 SGHRS, CDR2 YFSETQ. This CDR3 is 14 amino acids long. The DNA of the CDR3 is TGCGCCAGTAGACTAGCGGGGGAGGCGAACGAGCAGTACTTC. This codes for CASRLAGEANEQYF.

The V gene is TRBV5-4, the J gene TRBJ2-7, with 11 bases matching TRBD2. The germline CDR1 and CDR2 sequences are SGHNT and YYREEE (reference sequence). This CDR3 comprises 14 residues. V dropped 4 bases and J dropped 6; count of bases not matched to a gene: 6. CDR3 sequence reads: CASSVTSGGTEQYF. The DNA for the CDR3 is TGTGCCAGCAGCGTCACTAGCGGGGGAACCGAGCAGTACTTC.

V usage is TRBV29-1 and J usage is TRBJ1-1, with D tentatively TRBD1 (6 bases). There are 14 residues in the CDR3. The germline V and J ends were trimmed by 1 base and 4 bases, with 13 bases remaining between them. Germline V CDR1 and CDR2: SQVTM, ANQGSEA. The CDR3 spells CSVEVQGTGTEAFF. CDR3 nucleotides: TGCAGCGTTGAAGTGCAGGGGACGGGCACTGAAGCTTTCTTT.

The chain links TRBV19 to TRBJ1-2; D is perhaps TRBD1 (6 bases). There are 15 residues in the CDR3. The V end was cut by 6 bases, the J end by 6 bases, with 20 bases between. The V gene's germline CDR1 is LNHDA and CDR2 SQIVND (reference sequence). The CDR3 loop reads CASRNQDSLGDGYTF. The CDR3 DNA reads TGTGCCAGTAGGAACCAGGACAGCCTAGGGGATGGCTACACCTTC.

The V call is TRBV20-1, the J call TRBJ1-2, with D possibly being TRBD1 (6 bases). The germline CDR1 and CDR2 sequences are DFQATT and SNEGSKA (reference sequence). V was cut by 3 bases and J by 0 bases, with 11 bases left in between. There are 14 residues in the CDR3. The CDR3 spells CSASPGTSNYGYTF. The DNA of the CDR3 is TGCAGTGCTAGTCCCGGGACATCTAACTATGGCTACACCTTC.

This sequence joins TRBV19 and TRBJ2-2; weak D call: TRBD2 (5 bases). Trimming removed 4 bases from V and 5 bases from J, with 11 bases in between. Germline lookup yields CDR1 LNHDA and CDR2 SQIVND (reference sequence). The CDR3 length is 14 residues. The CDR3: CASSKRPGTGELFF. CDR3 nucleotides: TGTGCCAGTAGTAAGCGGCCTGGGACCGGGGAGCTGTTTTTT.

J is TRBJ1-2 and V is TRBV24-1; 9 bases match TRBD1. Germline CDR1 KGHDR, CDR2 SFDVKD. The V and J ends lost 3 bases and 4 bases, in that order; junction bases with no gene match: 11. There are 17 residues in the CDR3. This chain's CDR3 is CATSDGGGPGQGYGYTF. In nucleotides, the CDR3 is TGTGCCACCAGTGATGGTGGGGGTCCGGGACAGGGCTATGGCTACACCTTC.

V and J are TRBV6-1 and TRBJ1-1; D not resolved. Germline CDR1 is MNHNS and CDR2 is SASEGT. This CDR3 has 13 residues. V was pared by 0 bases and J by 11 bases, with 13 bases between. The CDR3 coding sequence is TGTGCCAGCAGTGAAGCGTTGGGAGACGGGGCTTTCTTT. Residues: CASSEALGDGAFF.